This T cell receptor beta chain originates from a study of cytomegalovirus exposure and HLA in healthy donors. Points on this clone: Its antigen is currently unknown.

Both 60 Vbeta primers and 13 Jbeta primers went into the PCR. Using immunoSEQ multiplex PCR, the repertoire was profiled, and TCRdb retains in-frame clones only, with some absent. The table includes 120,000 to 150,000 clones, 70% to 80% detected once. The junction had 4 bases not matched to a gene; V was cut back by 7 bases and J by 9 bases. The germline CDR1 and CDR2 sequences are MNHEY and SVGAGI. The CDR3 has 11 residues. Study-wide findings and caveats: Most subjects' HLA-A and HLA-B alleles were reportedly predicted from TCR beta sequences. Among TCR beta chains, those listed as cytomegalovirus-associated numbered about 160.

The chain recombines TRBV6-5 with TRBJ2-3, with TRBD1 matching over 7 bases. This receptor was identified in a female donor in good health and CMV-seronegative. Sequenced input: PBMCs. The CDR3 is CASTRQGTQYF. In DNA form, the CDR3 reads TGTGCCAGCACCCGACAGGGCACGCAGTATTTT.